The rows below give T cell receptor beta chains drawn from one sample of a study of T cells after yellow fever vaccination. TCRdb used MiXCR to reprocess the 5' RACE reads, holding one entry per CDR3 protein. The sample holds fewer than 450,000 distinct CDR3 sequences; 11% are singletons and the top ten take roughly 18%. The starting material was PBMCs, obtained on the day of the first yellow fever vaccination. These receptors came from a man aged 18 to 35 who received the YFV17D yellow fever vaccine. Both conserved end residues are part of each CDR3. D genes are given only for firm matches. For some rows the clone size is stated as once, few or many, or as a class when expanded; others skip it.

j_gene,d_gene,v_gene,abundance,CDR3nt,CDR3aa
TRBJ2-7,NA,TRBV19,NA,TGTGCCAGTAGACCAGGGTCCTCGAGCTCCTACGAGCAGTACTTC,CASRPGSSSSYEQYF
TRBJ1-6,TRBD1,TRBV4-3,few,TGCGCCAGCAGCCAATACAGGGGGGGTAATTCACCCCTCCACTTT,CASSQYRGGNSPLHF
TRBJ2-6,NA,TRBV6-4,NA,TGTGCCAGCAGTAACGCGGTGTCAGGGGCCAACGTCCTGACTTTC,CASSNAVSGANVLTF
TRBJ1-2,TRBD1,TRBV20-1,NA,TGCAGTGCTAGAGATGGGGCCAGGGGGAGAGATGGCTACACCTTC,CSARDGARGRDGYTF
TRBJ1-3,NA,TRBV5-6,NA,TGTGCCAGCAGCTTTCAGCCGCACTCTGGAAACACCATATATTTT,CASSFQPHSGNTIYF
TRBJ1-4,TRBD1,TRBV7-2,many,TGTGCCAGCAGCTTAGAGCCCAGGGGGCTGGATGAAAAACTGTTTTTT,CASSLEPRGLDEKLFF
TRBJ2-5,NA,TRBV7-3,NA,TGTGCCAGCAGCCCCAACGGAGGCCAAGAGACCCAGTACTTC,CASSPNGGQETQYF
TRBJ2-2,NA,TRBV7-9,many,TGTGCCAGCAGGGCTCCGAGGAGAGGGGACACCGGGGAGCTGTTTTTT,CASRAPRRGDTGELFF
TRBJ1-1,NA,TRBV4-3,NA,TGCGCCAGCAGCCAAGCGGCGGCCGGGAACACTGAAGCTTTCTTT,CASSQAAAGNTEAFF
TRBJ2-3,NA,TRBV6-5,many,TGTGCCAGCAGTTACCCTGCCGCCGATACGCAGTATTTT,CASSYPAADTQYF
TRBJ2-2,TRBD2,TRBV27,NA,TGTGCCAGCAAGGGGACTAGCGGGGTTAGCGGGGAGCTGTTTTTT,CASKGTSGVSGELFF
TRBJ1-2,NA,TRBV20-1,NA,TGCAGTGCTAGAGACAGCCGCCAGCGCGGCTACACCTTC,CSARDSRQRGYTF
TRBJ2-1,TRBD2,TRBV7-2,NA,TGTGCCAGCAGCTCAGGGGCGACTAGCGAGTATAGAGTTGAGCAGTTCTTC,CASSSGATSEYRVEQFF
TRBJ1-4,NA,TRBV10-1,NA,TGCGCCAGCAGTGAGTCGACGGCAGTTTCGAATGAAAAACTGTTTTTT,CASSESTAVSNEKLFF
TRBJ2-1,TRBD2,TRBV7-6,NA,TGTGCCAGCAGCAGACTAGCGGGGGGTAGTTACAATGAGCAGTTCTTC,CASSRLAGGSYNEQFF
TRBJ2-1,NA,TRBV29-1,few,TGCAGCGTTGTAGCTAGCTCCTACAATGAGCAGTTCTTC,CSVVASSYNEQFF
TRBJ2-1,TRBD2,TRBV7-3,few,TGTGCCAGCAGCTTAGGAGCGGGGGCCGGCAATGAGCAGTTCTTC,CASSLGAGAGNEQFF
TRBJ2-1,NA,TRBV7-2,few,TGTGCCAGCAGCTTAGTATGGCTCTCCAATGAGCAGTTCTTC,CASSLVWLSNEQFF
TRBJ2-5,NA,TRBV15,NA,TGTGCCACCAGCAGAGATACGACAGGTGGACGGGAGACCCAGTACTTC,CATSRDTTGGRETQYF
TRBJ1-3,NA,TRBV20-1,few,TGCAGTGCTAGGGGGGGCCGCTTGGGGGAACTTGGAAACACCATATATTTT,CSARGGRLGELGNTIYF
TRBJ2-3,TRBD2,TRBV15,few,TGTGCCACCAGCCCGCGGGGGGCCATTGACTCAGATACGCAGTATTTT,CATSPRGAIDSDTQYF
TRBJ2-7,NA,TRBV3-1,NA,TGTGCCAGCAGCCTGAGGGGGGCTGGACAGTTGAGCTCCTACGAGCAGTACTTC,CASSLRGAGQLSSYEQYF
TRBJ2-5,NA,TRBV7-6,NA,TGTGCCAGCAGCTGGGGCCGGGACTCCCGAGGAGGGACCCAGTACTTC,CASSWGRDSRGGTQYF
TRBJ2-7,NA,TRBV3-1,NA,TGTGCCAGCAGCCAAGCAGGAGGGGACGAGCAGTACTTC,CASSQAGGDEQYF
TRBJ2-3,NA,TRBV5-1,few,TGCGCCAGCAGCTTGGAGGGAACTCCGGCCCGGACGGATACGCAGTATTTT,CASSLEGTPARTDTQYF
TRBJ2-7,NA,TRBV14,NA,TGTGCCAGCAGCCAAGGGCCCGGGGAGCAGTACTTC,CASSQGPGEQYF
TRBJ2-5,NA,TRBV20-1,few,TGCAGTGCTTCACGATTACAGGAGCCCCAAGAGACCCAGTACTTC,CSASRLQEPQETQYF
TRBJ2-1,NA,TRBV7-9,NA,TGTGCCAGCAGCTTAGTCGGTGGCAGTTACTACAATGAGCAGTTCTTC,CASSLVGGSYYNEQFF
TRBJ2-1,NA,TRBV12-5,NA,TGTGCTAGTGGCCCGAATGGCCCCGTCAATGAGCAGTTCTTC,CASGPNGPVNEQFF
TRBJ1-2,NA,TRBV12-3/TRBV12-4,few,TGTGCCAGCAGTTTAGCGCTGGAGGGCAGAATCTATGGCTACACCTTC,CASSLALEGRIYGYTF
TRBJ2-1,NA,TRBV29-1,few,TGCAGCGTTGAAGATCGAAGGTCCCTCTCGGTCGAGCAGTTCTTC,CSVEDRRSLSVEQFF
TRBJ2-7,NA,TRBV2,NA,TGTGCCAGCAGTGAAAGCGGCGGACCCAGATACGAGCAGTACTTC,CASSESGGPRYEQYF
TRBJ2-5,TRBD2,TRBV5-1,few,TGCGCCAGCAGCCCGAGGACTAGCGGGGGACCTCGAGAGACCCAGTACTTC,CASSPRTSGGPRETQYF
TRBJ1-6,NA,TRBV18,few,TGTGCCACCTCGGGTCCGCTCAATTCACCCCTCCACTTT,CATSGPLNSPLHF
TRBJ1-1,NA,TRBV7-6,few,TGTGCCAGCAGCTTCTCGACTGGGGCTATGAACACTGAAGCTTTCTTT,CASSFSTGAMNTEAFF
TRBJ2-5,NA,TRBV6-1,NA,TGTGCCAGCAGTCCACCCCCAAAAGAGACCCAGTACTTC,CASSPPPKETQYF
TRBJ1-1,TRBD1,TRBV29-1,few,TGCAGCGTCCAGATTAAACAGGGGGCGCCTGAAGCTTTCTTT,CSVQIKQGAPEAFF
TRBJ1-5,NA,TRBV7-8,few,TGTGCCAGCAGCTTAAGCTATACTACTCACAGCAGGAATCAGCCCCAGCATTTT,CASSLSYTTHSRNQPQHF
TRBJ2-5,NA,TRBV5-1,NA,TGCGCCAGCAGCTTGTCCACGAAGGGCGAGACCCAGTACTTC,CASSLSTKGETQYF
TRBJ2-5,TRBD1,TRBV20-1,few,TGCAGTGCTATACTTCAGGGGGTACAGGGGGCTTCAGAGACCCAGTACTTC,CSAILQGVQGASETQYF
TRBJ2-5,NA,TRBV18,few,TGTGCCAGCTCACCAGGGTTGAAGACCCAGTACTTC,CASSPGLKTQYF
TRBJ2-2,NA,TRBV15,few,TGTGCCACCAGCAGAGATCGGACAGCGGCGAACACCGGGGAGCTGTTTTTT,CATSRDRTAANTGELFF
TRBJ2-5,NA,TRBV11-2,NA,TGTGCCAGCAGCTTAACGGCTAGCCCCTGGGAGACCCAGTACTTC,CASSLTASPWETQYF
TRBJ2-5,TRBD2,TRBV20-1,few,TGCAGTGCCTACGGGTCCTTATTAGCGGGGGCCCAAGAGACCCAGTACTTC,CSAYGSLLAGAQETQYF
TRBJ2-5,TRBD1,TRBV10-3,NA,TGTGCCATCAGCACACCAGGGGGCGCGGAGACCCAGTACTTC,CAISTPGGAETQYF
TRBJ2-7,TRBD1,TRBV20-1,once,TGCAGTGCGATAGACAGGGGCTTCTACGAGCAGTACTTC,CSAIDRGFYEQYF
TRBJ2-3,NA,TRBV12-3/TRBV12-4,few,TGTGCCAGCCTATCAGGAAGTACGCAGTATTTT,CASLSGSTQYF
TRBJ1-2,NA,TRBV6-6,few,TGTGCCAGCAGGGACTATCCTCTGTATGGCTACACCTTC,CASRDYPLYGYTF
TRBJ2-5,NA,TRBV4-2,few,TGTGCCAGCAGCCAAGAGGGCCCGGCGGGGTTGACCCAGTACTTC,CASSQEGPAGLTQYF
TRBJ2-7,TRBD1,TRBV29-1,NA,TGCAGCGTTGAGACAGGGGTACCCTACGAGCAGTACTTC,CSVETGVPYEQYF
TRBJ2-3,NA,TRBV12-3/TRBV12-4,few,TGTGCCGGGGCGGGGGCAGATGGGGATACGCAGTATTTT,CAGAGADGDTQYF
TRBJ1-3,NA,TRBV6-5,many,TGTGCCAGCAGTTACGGCGGCTCTGGAAACACCATATATTTT,CASSYGGSGNTIYF
TRBJ2-1,NA,TRBV18,NA,TGTGCCAGCTCACCAAGTTACTCCTACAATGAGCAGTTCTTC,CASSPSYSYNEQFF
TRBJ2-6,NA,TRBV7-9,NA,TGTGCCAGCGAATGGGGGGAAACCTCTGGGGCCAACGTCCTGACTTTC,CASEWGETSGANVLTF
TRBJ2-7,NA,TRBV12-3/TRBV12-4,NA,TGTACCAGCAGTTTAGGGGGTCGGGGCTTCCTGACCTACGAGCAGTACTTC,CTSSLGGRGFLTYEQYF
TRBJ1-2,NA,TRBV4-1,NA,TGCGCCAGCAGCCAAGATAGGGGCCGATGGGGGTACACCTTC,CASSQDRGRWGYTF